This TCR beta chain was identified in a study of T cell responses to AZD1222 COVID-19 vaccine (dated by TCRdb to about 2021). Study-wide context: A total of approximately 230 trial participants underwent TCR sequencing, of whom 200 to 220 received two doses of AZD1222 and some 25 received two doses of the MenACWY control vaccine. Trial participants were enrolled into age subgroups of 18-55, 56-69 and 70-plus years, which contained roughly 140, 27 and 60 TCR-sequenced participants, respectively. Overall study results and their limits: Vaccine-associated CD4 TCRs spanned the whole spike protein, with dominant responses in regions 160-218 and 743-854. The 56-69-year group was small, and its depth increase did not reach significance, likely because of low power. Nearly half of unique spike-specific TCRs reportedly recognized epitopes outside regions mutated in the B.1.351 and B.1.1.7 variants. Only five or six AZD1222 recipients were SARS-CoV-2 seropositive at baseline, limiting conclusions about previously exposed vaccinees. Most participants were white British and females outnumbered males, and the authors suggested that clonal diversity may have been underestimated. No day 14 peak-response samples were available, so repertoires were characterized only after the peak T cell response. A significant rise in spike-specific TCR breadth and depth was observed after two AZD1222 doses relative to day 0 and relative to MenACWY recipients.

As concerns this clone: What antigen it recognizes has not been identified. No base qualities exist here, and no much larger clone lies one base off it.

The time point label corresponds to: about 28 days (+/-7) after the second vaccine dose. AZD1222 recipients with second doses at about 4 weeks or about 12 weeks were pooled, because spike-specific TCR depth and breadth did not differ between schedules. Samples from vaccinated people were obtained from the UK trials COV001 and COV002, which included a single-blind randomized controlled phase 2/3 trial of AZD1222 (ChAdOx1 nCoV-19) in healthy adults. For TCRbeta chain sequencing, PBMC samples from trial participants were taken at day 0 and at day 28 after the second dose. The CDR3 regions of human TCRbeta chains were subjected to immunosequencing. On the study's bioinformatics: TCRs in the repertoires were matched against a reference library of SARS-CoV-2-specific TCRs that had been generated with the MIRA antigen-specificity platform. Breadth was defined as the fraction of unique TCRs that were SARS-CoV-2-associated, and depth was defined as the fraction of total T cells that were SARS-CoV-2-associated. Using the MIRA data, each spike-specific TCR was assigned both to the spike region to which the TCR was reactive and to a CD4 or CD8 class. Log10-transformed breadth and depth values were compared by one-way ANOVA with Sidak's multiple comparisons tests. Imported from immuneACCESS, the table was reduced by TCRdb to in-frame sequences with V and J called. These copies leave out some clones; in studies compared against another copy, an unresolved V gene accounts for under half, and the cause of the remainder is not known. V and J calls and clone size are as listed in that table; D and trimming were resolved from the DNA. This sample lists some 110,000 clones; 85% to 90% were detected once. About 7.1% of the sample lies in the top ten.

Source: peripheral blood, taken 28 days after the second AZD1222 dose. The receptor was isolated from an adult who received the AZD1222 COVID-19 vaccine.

Read as DNA, the sequence is TGTGCCAGCAGCTTAGCACGGGGCTCCTACGAGCAGTACTTC. Its protein product is CASSLARGSYEQYF. Rearrangement joined TRBV7-2 to TRBJ2-7; the D region possibly corresponds to TRBD2 (5 bases align). From the cysteine up to the phenylalanine, the CDR3 has a length of 14 residues. CDR3 DNA only is kept here, 42 bases in frame from base 1. V is reduced by 0 bases and J by 0 bases, leaving a spacing of 6 bases between them. The CDR1 and CDR2 encoded by the germline V gene are SGHTA and FQGNSA.